This T cell receptor beta chain is drawn from a study of early T cells in non-severe SARS-CoV-2 infection (TCRdb year 2021). Looking at the study overall: Bulk RNA from unsorted whole blood was used for TCR sequencing, so alpha and beta chains could not be paired.

The library relied on 5' RACE. Data came from a NextSeq 500. Unique molecular identifiers were attached to individual cDNA molecules in the TCR library protocol so that sequencing error and PCR bias could be corrected. Both TCR alpha and beta chains were sequenced, and tight co-correlation was observed between alpha and beta sequence abundances in each sample. Under the source paper's analysis protocol: V gene, J gene and CDR3 annotation of TCR sequences was performed with Decombinator V4. TCRs were defined as expanded if a significant change between any two time points was detected under a Poisson model with p below 0.0001. TCR abundances were normalised to the total number of TCRs sequenced per sample and expressed as counts per million. MAIT TCRs were defined by TRAV1-2 paired with TRAJ12, TRAJ20 or TRAJ33, and iNKT TCRs by TRAV10 paired with TRAJ18. VDJdb, accessed on 1 November 2021, was searched for TCRs annotated for CMV, EBV and SARS-CoV-2, and TCRs annotated for more than one antigen were excluded. The public reads were reanalyzed by TCRdb: fastp trimming at Q25, MiXCR alignment, in-frame beta chains only. Rows with a matching CDR3 protein are joined into one entry that keeps the most common DNA and genes. The V and J calls here are based on TCRdb, not the publication. This sample gives approximately 52,000 distinct CDR3 sequences in total; around 8% of them show up just once. The top ten clones comprise 9.4% of the sample.

This clonotype was recorded a few times. The target of this receptor is not known. Base qualities are not recorded, but no much larger clone differs from it by a single base. Broader findings and caveats from the paper: Matching against VDJdb was skewed toward anti-spike CD8 responses, likely underestimated virus-specific expansions, and missed private and CD4 specificities.

The CDR3 has 17 amino acids, counting the end cysteine and phenylalanine. Only the CDR3 DNA stays, 51 bases, in frame from base 1. Trimming leaves V shorter by 3 bases and J shorter by 0 bases, with the junction holding 9 bases beyond the gene matches. This was a case-control study nested in a cohort of healthcare workers in London, UK, who had nasopharyngeal swab PCR tests and blood samples taken every week. Healthcare workers were recruited during the week of the UK lockdown, between 23 and 31 March 2020, and followed weekly for up to roughly 16 weeks. The origin of this receptor is an adult who was a healthcare worker with PCR-confirmed SARS-CoV-2 infection or an uninfected control (not recorded which). Material: whole blood. The chain was built from TRBV12-3 or TRBV12-4 and TRBJ2-3; 7 central bases correspond to TRBD1. The CDR3 corresponds to CASSFHTGVGSTDTQYF. Read as DNA, the sequence is TGTGCCAGCAGTTTCCATACAGGGGTAGGAAGCACAGATACGCAGTATTTT.